What follows is one T cell receptor (beta chain) and its context. Using immunoSEQ multiplex PCR, the repertoire was profiled, and TCRdb retains in-frame clones only, with some absent. The profile shows about 1.1 million clones, around 78% of them singletons. The data originate from a study of shared clonotypes between healthy human individuals. Germline assignment: CDR1 SNHLY and CDR2 FYNNEI. Losses at the gene ends were 7 bases for V and 1 base for J; bases not matched to a gene: 10. This CDR3 has 16 amino acids. The sequence was collected from a man aged 18 to 30 in good health. Some clones in this sample may be carry-over from other donors' samples. Sequencing was done on a sample of memory CD4+ T cells from PBMCs. The subset was: CD45RA-negative fraction. The genes are TRBV2 and TRBJ2-3, with 8 bases fitting TRBD1. The CDR3 coding sequence is TGTGCCAGCACGTTTCTAGGGGGACAGGGCACAGATACGCAGTATTTT. It is translated as CASTFLGGQGTDTQYF. Supplemented by reference TRBV2 and TRBJ2-3, the full variable domain reads EPEVTQTPSHQVTQMGQEVILRCVPISNHLYFYWYRQILGQKVEFLVSFYNNEISEKSEIFDDQFSVERPDGSNFTLKIRSTKLEDSAMYFCASTFLGGQGTDTQYFGPGTRLTVL.